The sequence of this T cell receptor beta chain was determined in a study of blood T cell repertoires in COVID-19. On the study more broadly: Researchers got acute and convalescent COVID-19 samples from the United States, Italy and Spain. The cDNA or gDNA used as material had been derived from T cells, B-cell-depleted T cells, or PBMCs.

Germline loops: CDR1 SGHRS, CDR2 YFSETQ. With 1 base removed from V and 7 bases from J, the gap between germline ends came to 14 bases. This CDR3 region has 15 residues. Original processing notes: Amplification with reference gene primers provided the estimates of nucleated cell counts. Here immunoSEQ multiplex PCR was the method, and the copy in TCRdb shows in-frame clones only, minus some. The V and J calls and the clone size are those of that table, but D and trimming were determined from the DNA. The sample shows under 65,000 clones, roughly 90% of them seen only once. The TCR was taken from a man aged 45 to 65 with acute or convalescent COVID-19. The chain is built from TRBV5-1 and TRBJ1-4; a possible D gene is TRBD1 (5 bases). Sequencing was carried out using peripheral blood. The CDR3 sequence is CASSLQFQGSEKLFF. In nucleotides, the CDR3 is TGCGCCAGCAGCTTGCAGTTTCAGGGAAGTGAAAAACTGTTTTTT.